The rows below give T cell receptor beta chains drawn from one sample of a study of T cell responses to AZD1222 COVID-19 vaccine. Produced via immunoSEQ multiplex PCR; TCRdb's table is partial and in-frame only. The sample records 45,000 to 65,000 clones, roughly 86% being singletons. Sample: peripheral blood, taken 28 days after the second AZD1222 dose. All receptors come from an adult who received the AZD1222 COVID-19 vaccine. The CDR3 runs from the conserved cysteine through the conserved F or W. The D gene is left open where the match is weak. Clone size is not always given. Where it is, it says once, few, many or a class for expanded clones.

CDR3aa: CASSPGGGTQYF
CDR3nt: TGTGCCAGCAGCCCAGGGGGAGGGACCCAGTACTTC
j_gene: TRBJ2-5
v_gene: TRBV7-2
d_gene: -
abundance: -

CDR3aa: CAWSQTTGAQPQHF
CDR3nt: TGTGCCTGGAGCCAAACTACAGGCGCCCAGCCCCAGCATTTT
j_gene: TRBJ1-5
v_gene: TRBV30
d_gene: -
abundance: -

CDR3aa: CASSMRRDTQYF
CDR3nt: TGTGCCAGTAGTATGCGGAGAGATACGCAGTATTTT
j_gene: TRBJ2-3
v_gene: TRBV19
d_gene: -
abundance: -

CDR3aa: CAWSGTQETQYF
CDR3nt: TGTGCCTGGAGTGGGACCCAAGAGACCCAGTACTTC
j_gene: TRBJ2-5
v_gene: TRBV30
d_gene: -
abundance: -

CDR3aa: CSVLTGYEQYF
CDR3nt: TGCAGCGTTTTGACAGGGTACGAGCAGTACTTC
j_gene: TRBJ2-7
v_gene: TRBV29-1
d_gene: TRBD1
abundance: -

CDR3aa: CASSFRDNEQFF
CDR3nt: TGCGCCAGCAGCTTTAGGGACAATGAGCAGTTCTTC
j_gene: TRBJ2-1
v_gene: TRBV5-1
d_gene: -
abundance: -

CDR3aa: CSVEAEQYF
CDR3nt: TGCAGCGTTGAGGCCGAGCAGTACTTC
j_gene: TRBJ2-7
v_gene: TRBV29-1
d_gene: -
abundance: once

CDR3aa: CASSTGANEKLFF
CDR3nt: TGTGCCAGCTCGACAGGGGCTAATGAAAAACTGTTTTTT
j_gene: TRBJ1-4
v_gene: TRBV7-3
d_gene: TRBD1
abundance: -

CDR3aa: CAWTPSGGTDTQYF
CDR3nt: TGTGCCTGGACGCCTAGCGGGGGCACAGATACGCAGTATTTT
j_gene: TRBJ2-3
v_gene: TRBV30
d_gene: TRBD2
abundance: -

CDR3aa: CAWSRAGGGGVYKEQYF
CDR3nt: TGTGCCTGGAGTAGGGCAGGGGGAGGAGGTGTGTATAAGGAGCAGTACTTC
j_gene: TRBJ2-7
v_gene: TRBV30
d_gene: -
abundance: -

CDR3aa: CASSLDRMNTEAFF
CDR3nt: TGTGCCAGCAGCTTGGACAGAATGAACACTGAAGCTTTCTTT
j_gene: TRBJ1-1
v_gene: TRBV5-4
d_gene: -
abundance: -

CDR3aa: CASSLDRGSGVQPQHF
CDR3nt: TGTGCCAGCAGCTTAGATCGGGGGTCGGGGGTTCAGCCCCAGCATTTT
j_gene: TRBJ1-5
v_gene: TRBV7-2
d_gene: -
abundance: -

CDR3aa: CASSQELAGYNEQFF
CDR3nt: TGTGCCAGCAGCCAAGAGCTAGCGGGGTACAATGAGCAGTTCTTC
j_gene: TRBJ2-1
v_gene: TRBV3-1/TRBV3-2
d_gene: TRBD2
abundance: -

CDR3aa: CASSTFRALLGYGYTF
CDR3nt: TGTGCCAGTAGTACCTTCCGGGCCCTCCTAGGCTATGGCTACACCTTC
j_gene: TRBJ1-2
v_gene: TRBV19
d_gene: -
abundance: -

CDR3aa: CASSDLFGLAGYTGELFF
CDR3nt: TGTGCCAGCAGCGATCTTTTTGGACTAGCGGGATACACCGGGGAGCTGTTTTTT
j_gene: TRBJ2-2
v_gene: TRBV7-8
d_gene: TRBD2
abundance: -

CDR3aa: CAWSALPGTDTQYF
CDR3nt: TGTGCCTGGAGTGCCCTACCCGGGACGGATACTCAGTACTTC
j_gene: TRBJ2-4
v_gene: TRBV30
d_gene: -
abundance: once

CDR3aa: CASRGDGQETQYF
CDR3nt: TGTGCCAGCAGGGGGGACGGCCAAGAGACCCAGTACTTC
j_gene: TRBJ2-5
v_gene: TRBV28
d_gene: -
abundance: -

CDR3aa: CASSLREGGNEQFF
CDR3nt: TGTGCCAGCAGCTTGCGGGAGGGAGGGAATGAGCAGTTCTTC
j_gene: TRBJ2-1
v_gene: TRBV5-4
d_gene: TRBD2
abundance: -

CDR3aa: CASSVGGYEQYF
CDR3nt: TGTGCCAGCAGCGTGGGAGGCTACGAGCAGTACTTC
j_gene: TRBJ2-7
v_gene: TRBV6-5
d_gene: -
abundance: -

CDR3aa: CASSPSGRADNEQFF
CDR3nt: TGTGCCAGCAGCCCAAGCGGGAGGGCCGACAATGAGCAGTTCTTC
j_gene: TRBJ2-1
v_gene: TRBV7-3
d_gene: TRBD2
abundance: -